Each of the 32 T cell receptor beta chains below was sequenced from the same sample in a study of blood T cell repertoires in COVID-19. Repertoires were generated with immunoSEQ multiplex PCR, while TCRdb's copy carries only in-frame clones and drops some. The sample lists 55,000 to 70,000 clones, approximately 78% occurring once. Sequencing was performed on peripheral blood. The receptors shown here come from an elderly woman with acute or convalescent COVID-19.

The V call is TRBV6-5, the J call TRBJ2-7, with 12 bases lining up with TRBD1. Germline lookup yields CDR1 MNHEY and CDR2 SVGAGI. Unmatched junction bases numbered 13, after V lost 7 bases and J lost 9 bases. This CDR3 has 15 amino acids. Here the CDR3 DNA reads TGTGCCAGCACCACAGGGACAGGGGGCTCACTTGGGCAGTACTTC. This sequence encodes CASTTGTGGSLGQYF.

The gene calls are TRBV5-5 and TRBJ2-1; 11 nucleotides match TRBD2. This CDR3 has 15 residues. The trim removed 5 bases at V and 2 bases at J, leaving 3 bases unmatched. Germline V gene data show CDR1 as SGHKS and CDR2 as YYEKEE (reference sequence). The CDR3 DNA reads as TGTGCCAGCAGATTGACTAGCGGGACCTACAATGAGCAGTTCTTC. Encoded protein: CASRLTSGTYNEQFF. Full variable domain (outside the CDR3, taken from reference TRBV5-5 and TRBJ2-1): DAGVTQSPTHLIKTRGQQVTLRCSPISGHKSVSWYQQVLGQGPQFIFQYYEKEERGRGNFPDRFSARQFPNYSSELNVNALLLGDSALYLCASRLTSGTYNEQFFGPGTRLTVL.

CDR3 DNA: TGTGCCAGCAGCCCGGGACTAGCTACCGATACCCAGTACTTC. Its translation: CASSPGLATDTQYF. This chain uses TRBV9 with TRBJ2-5, with 9 bases fitting TRBD2. V was pared by 4 bases and J by 8 bases, with 9 bases of the junction left unmatched. CDR3 length equals 14 residues. The germline gives CDR1 SGDLS, CDR2 YYNGEE.

The chain is built from TRBV21-1 and TRBJ1-5; the table's TRBD1 call for D was not verified on the DNA. TRBV21-1 is noted as a pseudogene. The CDR3 runs 20 residues. The CDR3 nucleotides are TGTGCCAGCAGCAAACTTTCGTGGGACAGGGCTCCATATAGCAATCAGCCCCAGCATTTT. Encoded protein: CASSKLSWDRAPYSNQPQHF.

The chain joins TRBV5-6 to TRBJ1-1; 8 nucleotides align to TRBD1. With V trimmed by 3 bases and J by 4 bases, 5 bases remained unmatched. The CDR3 is 14 amino acids. CDR1 and CDR2 from the germline V gene are SGHDT and YYEEEE. The CDR3 spells CASSSIDRGTEAFF. The CDR3 coding sequence is TGTGCCAGCAGCTCCATCGACAGGGGCACTGAAGCTTTCTTT.

The V call is TRBV5-6, the J call TRBJ1-2; TRBD1 might be the D (5 bases). Looked up from germline, CDR1 is SGHDT and CDR2 is YYEEEE. The ends were cut back, 5 bases at V and 3 bases at J, with 14 bases in the middle. CDR3 size: 14 residues. DNA for the CDR3: TGTGCCAGCAGAGTACGGGCAGGGCACTATGGCTACACCTTC. As protein: CASRVRAGHYGYTF. Drawing the rest from reference TRBV5-6 and TRBJ1-2, the complete variable domain is DAGVTQSPTHLIKTRGQQVTLRCSPKSGHDTVSWYQQALGQGPQFIFQYYEEEERQRGNFPDRFSGHQFPNYSSELNVNALLLGDSALYLCASRVRAGHYGYTFGSGTRLTVV.

This chain links TRBV4-2 with TRBJ2-7, with TRBD2 identical over 9 bases. Trimming at V came to 3 bases and at J to 2 bases, leaving 14 bases not matched to a gene. The V gene's germline CDR1 is LGHNA and CDR2 YNFKEQ. This CDR3 region has 18 residues. The CDR3 protein is CASSHPTAGTSIPYEQYF. In DNA form, the CDR3 reads TGTGCCAGCAGCCATCCCACCGCCGGGACTAGCATTCCCTACGAGCAGTACTTC.

This rearrangement joins TRBV2 to TRBJ2-5; perhaps TRBD2 as D (6 bases). Germline V gives CDR1 SNHLY, CDR2 FYNNEI. There are 12 residues in the CDR3. Trimming took off 7 bases at V and 2 bases at J, with 8 bases between the two ends. CDR3 sequence: CASNRGQETQYF. The CDR3 nucleotides are TGTGCCAGCAACCGGGGGCAAGAGACCCAGTACTTC. Supplemented by reference TRBV2 and TRBJ2-5, the full variable domain reads EPEVTQTPSHQVTQMGQEVILRCVPISNHLYFYWYRQILGQKVEFLVSFYNNEISEKSEIFDDQFSVERPDGSNFTLKIRSTKLEDSAMYFCASNRGQETQYFGPGTRLLVL.

The V and J genes are TRBV7-9 and TRBJ2-7, with a possible D match to TRBD1 (6 bases). From germline, CDR1 is SEHNR and CDR2 FQNEAQ (reference sequence). V dropped 5 bases and J dropped 0 bases, with 14 bases sitting between them. This CDR3 has 15 residues. For the CDR3, the DNA is TGTGCCAGCAGCCCAACCGACAGGATCTCCTACGAGCAGTACTTC. It specifies CASSPTDRISYEQYF.

This chain links TRBV7-3 with TRBJ1-1, with D unclear. CDR1 and CDR2 from the germline V gene are SGHTA and FQGTGA. V lost 6 bases and J lost 0, with 8 bases in between. The CDR3 length is 13 residues. CDR3 loop: CASRLTMNTEAFF. CDR3 DNA: TGTGCCAGCAGGTTGACTATGAACACTGAAGCTTTCTTT.

V gene TRBV10-2 combines with J gene TRBJ1-6; no clear D. CDR3 size: 15 residues. Trimming pared 6 bases from V and 6 bases from J, leaving 15 bases between. The germline CDR1 and CDR2 sequences are WSHSY and SAAADI. The CDR3 is CASRASSGSNSPLHF. Here the CDR3 DNA reads TGCGCCAGCAGGGCCTCGAGTGGGAGTAATTCACCCCTCCACTTT.

The CDR3 coding sequence is TGTGCCAGCAGTTTATCCGTAGCGATCTGGCCCCGTCCCAATTCACCCCTCCACTTT. Its protein is CASSLSVAIWPRPNSPLHF. The chain carries TRBV27 and TRBJ1-6; D not certain. CDR1 is MNHEY and CDR2 is SMNVEV in the germline V gene (reference sequence). This CDR3 is 19 amino acids long. Trimming took off 0 bases at V and 7 bases at J, with 22 bases between the two ends.

V and J are TRBV5-1 and TRBJ2-2; maybe TRBD1 (6 bases). The V gene's germline CDR1 is SGHRS and CDR2 YFSETQ. The CDR3 spans 15 residues. Between the trimmed V and J ends, which lost 0 bases and 3 bases, there was a span of 9 bases. CDR3 residues: CASSLGQGYTGELFF. CDR3 DNA: TGCGCCAGCAGCTTGGGGCAGGGGTACACCGGGGAGCTGTTTTTT.

The rearrangement uses TRBV27 and TRBJ1-5; D is uncertain. The germline CDR1 and CDR2 sequences are MNHEY and SMNVEV (reference sequence). The ends were cut back, 0 bases at V and 5 bases at J, with 8 bases in the middle. The CDR3 is made up of 14 amino acids. The CDR3 nucleotides read TGTGCCAGCAGTTTATCCGCAGACTATCAGCCCCAGCATTTT. As protein: CASSLSADYQPQHF.

This chain uses TRBV29-1 with TRBJ1-1, with D uncertain. Trimming left V 4 bases short and J 0 bases short, with 9 bases between. The length of the CDR3 is 13 residues. CDR1 and CDR2 (germline): SQVTM, ANQGSEA. CDR3 sequence: CSVAKEVNTEAFF. The CDR3, as DNA: TGCAGCGTTGCTAAGGAGGTGAACACTGAAGCTTTCTTT.

The table lists this clone with a few counts. The CDR3 DNA follows: TGTGCCAGCTCACCAGGAGTCCGAAACACCATATATTTT. Residues: CASSPGVRNTIYF. The V call is TRBV18, the J call TRBJ1-3; D is unresolved. This CDR3 is built from 13 residues. The V end was cut by 2 bases, the J end by 5 bases, with 7 bases between. Germline CDR1 KGHSH, CDR2 LQKENI.

The chain joins TRBV3-1 (or the pseudogene TRBV3-2) to TRBJ1-5; 7 bases line up with TRBD1. The CDR3 has 15 residues. The V segment lost 3 bases and the J segment 3 bases; nucleotides outside the gene matches: 5. CDR1 is LGHDT, CDR2 YNNKEL, per germline (reference sequence). CDR3 coding DNA: TGTGCCAGCAGCCAGGGCGGACAGGTCAATCAGCCCCAGCATTTT. Protein: CASSQGGQVNQPQHF.

V and J are TRBV27 and TRBJ1-1; D might be TRBD1 (6 bases). Germline CDR1 reads MNHEY; CDR2 reads SMNVEV (reference sequence). The V end lost 5 bases, the J end lost 1 base, and 14 bases lay between the germline ends. This CDR3 has 15 residues. CDR3 nucleotides: TGTGCCAGCAGTCCTTCGACAGGCCCGAACACTGAAGCTTTCTTT. This sequence encodes CASSPSTGPNTEAFF.

This clone was detected a few times. DNA of the CDR3: TGTGCCAGCAGCGGGACTCCCTGGCCCTACAATGAGCAGTTCTTC. The encoded protein is CASSGTPWPYNEQFF. The chain recombines TRBV7-6 with TRBJ2-1; D is possibly TRBD2 (6 bases). The germline V and J ends were trimmed by 5 bases and 2 bases, with 13 bases remaining between them. The CDR3 covers 15 residues. The germline CDR1 and CDR2 sequences are SGHVS and FNYEAQ.

V usage is TRBV15 and J usage is TRBJ2-3; TRBD1 agrees at 7 bases. Germline V CDR1 and CDR2: LNHNV, YYDKDF (reference sequence). This CDR3 region has 15 residues. V lost 5 bases, J lost 0 bases, and 5 bases stayed unmatched. CDR3 protein: CATSQQQGSTDTQYF. The CDR3 DNA is TGTGCCACCAGCCAACAACAGGGGAGCACAGATACGCAGTATTTT.

The J gene is TRBJ2-7, the V gene TRBV5-1, with D possibly TRBD2 on 6 matching bases. Germline V gives CDR1 SGHRS, CDR2 YFSETQ. Deletions cut 0 bases from V and 7 bases from J, with 14 bases between. This CDR3 is 14 amino acids long. The CDR3, as DNA: TGCGCCAGCAGCTTGGAAGGGACGGGGAGGGAGCAGTACTTC. Translating gives CASSLEGTGREQYF.

The rearrangement joins TRBV7-8 to TRBJ1-1; D perhaps matches TRBD1 (5 bases). With 1 base removed from V and 1 base from J, the gap between germline ends came to 16 bases. Germline V lookup: CDR1 SGHVS, CDR2 FQNEAQ. The CDR3 runs 17 residues. The chain's CDR3 is CASSLVPAGLSNTEAFF. The CDR3 DNA reads as TGTGCCAGCAGCTTAGTACCAGCGGGACTTTCGAACACTGAAGCTTTCTTT.

This clone turned up a few times. V gene TRBV3-1 (or the pseudogene TRBV3-2) combines with J gene TRBJ1-2; D possibly corresponds to TRBD1 (5 bases). Germline V gives CDR1 LGHDT, CDR2 YNNKEL (reference sequence). The CDR3 runs to 15 residues. Trimming shortened V by 4 bases and J by 3 bases, and 15 bases separated the two germline ends. The DNA of the CDR3 is TGTGCCAGCAGCCCCGTAGGGGAAGGTGACTATGGCTACACCTTC. Translating gives CASSPVGEGDYGYTF.

The chain is built from TRBV5-4 and TRBJ2-5; D unclear. The ends were cut back, 3 bases at V and 2 bases at J, with 8 bases in the middle. This CDR3 is 13 amino acids long. Germline V gene data show CDR1 as SGHNT and CDR2 as YYREEE (reference sequence). The CDR3: CASSYFPQETQYF. DNA of the CDR3: TGTGCCAGCAGCTACTTTCCGCAAGAGACCCAGTACTTC.

V is TRBV20-1 and J is TRBJ2-3, with 7 bases fitting TRBD1. There are 14 residues in the CDR3. V was clipped by 3 bases and J by 2 bases; unmatched bases: 5. The germline gives CDR1 DFQATT, CDR2 SNEGSKA (reference sequence). The DNA of the CDR3 is TGCAGTGCTAGTCGGACAGGCTACACAGATACGCAGTATTTT. Residues: CSASRTGYTDTQYF.

This clone is judged medium-sized (0.01 to 0.1%). V and J are TRBV7-6 and TRBJ2-5; 9 bases map to TRBD2. Germline CDR1 and CDR2: SGHVS and FNYEAQ. The V segment lost 1 base and the J segment 4 bases; nucleotides outside the gene matches: 10. The CDR3 has 17 amino acids. This CDR3 is CASSLGRVAGVGETQYF. CDR3 nucleotides: TGTGCCAGCAGCTTAGGTCGGGTAGCGGGGGTAGGAGAGACCCAGTACTTC.

V gene TRBV7-9 combines with J gene TRBJ2-1; 11 nucleotides line up with TRBD2. The CDR3 extends over 12 amino acids. Looked up from germline, CDR1 is SEHNR and CDR2 is FQNEAQ (reference sequence). V lost 5 bases and J lost 14; bases outside the gene matches: 5. CDR3 residues: CASSQLAGVEFF. In DNA, the CDR3 is TGTGCCAGCAGCCAACTAGCGGGGGTTGAGTTCTTC.

The genes are TRBV19 and TRBJ1-2; D is ambiguous. The CDR3 is made up of 16 amino acids. V dropped 1 base and J dropped 4 bases, with 16 bases sitting between them. Germline values: CDR1 LNHDA, CDR2 SQIVND (reference sequence). This chain's CDR3 is CASSIGPSRPSYGYTF. DNA of the CDR3: TGTGCCAGTAGTATAGGGCCGAGCAGGCCAAGCTATGGCTACACCTTC.

This chain joins TRBV19 and TRBJ1-4; TRBD1 agrees at 7 bases. Germline CDR1 reads LNHDA; CDR2 reads SQIVND (reference sequence). The trim removed 10 bases at V and 6 bases at J, leaving 11 bases unmatched. The CDR3 totals 14 residues. CDR3 nucleotides: TGTGCCACTTCAAACCGGGACAGCGATGAAAAACTGTTTTTT. It is translated as CATSNRDSDEKLFF.

The table lists this clone with a count of one. V and J are TRBV10-2 and TRBJ1-1, with unresolved D. Germline CDR1 and CDR2: WSHSY and SAAADI. V gave up 7 bases and J gave up 7 bases, with 16 bases separating them. CDR3 length equals 13 residues. The CDR3 DNA reads TGCGCCAGCAATTTGAGCGGCTCCAGTGAAGCTTTCTTT. The encoded protein is CASNLSGSSEAFF.

The V call is TRBV7-8, the J call TRBJ1-2, with 12 bases fitting TRBD1. The germline gives CDR1 SGHVS, CDR2 FQNEAQ. This CDR3 spans 17 amino acids. The J segment lost 4 bases and the V segment lost 5 bases, leaving 11 bases of the junction unmatched. The CDR3 DNA follows: TGTGCCAGCAGCCTCGACCGGGACAGGGGGCCCGGCTATGGCTACACCTTC. Protein sequence: CASSLDRDRGPGYGYTF.

The chain has TRBV7-2 and TRBJ1-1; 8 nucleotides agree with TRBD1. The V gene end was trimmed by 5 bases and the J gene end by 0 bases; junction bases not matched to a gene: 5. The CDR3 loop spans 15 amino acids. The germline gives CDR1 SGHTA, CDR2 FQGNSA. The CDR3 sequence: CASSTQTGVNTEAFF. In DNA form, the CDR3 reads TGTGCCAGCAGCACCCAGACAGGGGTGAACACTGAAGCTTTCTTT.